The 17 T cell receptor beta chains given below trace back to one sample, sequenced in a study of blood T cell repertoires in COVID-19. The assay was immunoSEQ multiplex PCR, and TCRdb's table has in-frame clones only and misses some. Counted here are some 150,000 clones, 85% to 90% occurring once; the ten biggest clones make up roughly 37%. Sequenced: peripheral blood. The receptors here all came from a middle-aged man who had recovered from COVID-19.

V is TRBV2 and J is TRBJ2-4, with 9 nucleotides matching TRBD1. The germline gives CDR1 SNHLY, CDR2 FYNNEI. The ends lost 1 base at V and 9 bases at J; junction bases unmatched: 4. The CDR3 has 14 residues. CDR3 in DNA: TGTGCCAGCAGTGAAGTGGGACAGGGAGGCATTCAGTACTTC. Translated: CASSEVGQGGIQYF.

The chain recombines TRBV7-2 with TRBJ2-7; D is unclear. From germline, CDR1 is SGHTA and CDR2 FQGNSA. The ends were cut back, 5 bases at V and 4 bases at J, with 12 bases in the middle. CDR3 length equals 13 residues. The CDR3 nucleotides are TGTGCCAGCAGCAAGAACAAGAATTACGAGCAGTACTTC. Its translation: CASSKNKNYEQYF.

The chain couples TRBV6-2 or TRBV6-3 to TRBJ1-5; possibly TRBD1 for D (6 bases). V gave up 6 bases and J gave up 0 bases, with 9 bases separating them. Germline-derived CDR1 and CDR2 are MNHEY and SVGEGT. The CDR3 runs to 14 residues. The CDR3 region has the DNA TGTGCCAGCAGCAGGGGAATTAGCAATCAGCCCCAGCATTTT. It encodes CASSRGISNQPQHF.

The V and J genes are TRBV30 and TRBJ1-4, with 10 bases that match TRBD1. The CDR3 spans 15 residues. The germline V gene has CDR1 GTSNPN and CDR2 SVGIG (reference sequence). The ends lost 3 bases at V and 7 bases at J; junction bases unmatched: 8. This CDR3 is CAWSTGGTGAEKLFF. The CDR3 DNA is TGTGCCTGGAGCACCGGCGGGACAGGGGCTGAAAAACTGTTTTTT.

The sample holds a few counts of this clone. The rearrangement uses TRBV6-2 or TRBV6-3 and TRBJ1-1; TRBD1 matches 7 bases. The CDR3 runs 13 residues. The germline CDR1 and CDR2 sequences are MNHEY and SVGEGT. Trimming took 0 bases from V and 10 from J; bases not matched to a gene: 5. Here the CDR3 reads CASSYSTGSAAFF. CDR3 bases: TGTGCCAGCAGTTACTCGACAGGGTCAGCAGCTTTCTTT.

This clone was recorded only once. The gene calls are TRBV5-5 and TRBJ1-6; 10 nucleotides agree with TRBD1. Germline CDR1 SGHKS, CDR2 YYEKEE (reference sequence). The ends lost 5 bases at V and 9 bases at J; junction bases unmatched: 5. The CDR3 loop spans 14 amino acids. CDR3 sequence (DNA): TGTGCCAGCAGTTTTGACAGGGGGCCTTCACCCCTCCACTTT. Translated: CASSFDRGPSPLHF.

This chain uses TRBV6-2 or TRBV6-3 with TRBJ2-7, with 10 nucleotides matching TRBD2. Losses at the gene ends were 3 bases for V and 0 bases for J; bases not matched to a gene: 5. CDR3 length equals 16 residues. Germline loops: CDR1 MNHEY, CDR2 SVGEGT. CDR3: CASSYVLAGISYEQYF. CDR3 DNA sequence: TGTGCCAGCAGTTATGTACTAGCGGGGATCTCCTACGAGCAGTACTTC.

The genes are TRBV7-2 and TRBJ2-2, with D possibly matching TRBD2 (6 bases). The CDR3 is 15 amino acids. Trimming took off 5 bases at V and 4 bases at J, with 14 bases between the two ends. Germline V gene data show CDR1 as SGHTA and CDR2 as FQGNSA. CDR3 residues: CASSPAGGSTGELFF. The CDR3 region has the DNA TGTGCCAGCAGCCCCGCCGGGGGAAGCACCGGGGAGCTGTTTTTT.

The CDR3 DNA sequence: TGCGCCAGCACAGGCCAGGGGACTGAAGCTTTCTTT. It translates to CASTGQGTEAFF. The chain is built from TRBV5-1 and TRBJ1-1, with a tentative D call TRBD1 (6 bases). The germline V and J ends were trimmed by 6 bases and 5 bases, with 11 bases remaining between them. CDR1 and CDR2 (germline): SGHRS, YFSETQ. The CDR3 is made up of 12 amino acids.

The chain uses TRBV6-5 and TRBJ1-1, with TRBD1 as a possible D gene (5 bases). The CDR3 has 15 residues. CDR1 is MNHEY, CDR2 SVGAGI, per germline. V was pared by 2 bases and J by 0 bases, with 10 bases between. CDR3 in DNA: TGTGCCAGCAGTTACGCTGGCAGGGTGAACACTGAAGCTTTCTTT. This gives the protein CASSYAGRVNTEAFF.

In regard to this clone: Other DNA sequences of this sample code for an identical CDR3. V and J are TRBV6-4 and TRBJ2-3, with 9 bases fitting TRBD2. J gave up 3 bases and V 0 bases, and 1 base lay outside the gene matches. The CDR3 has 15 amino acids. The V gene's germline CDR1 is MRHNA and CDR2 SNTAGT. The CDR3 DNA reads as TGTGCCAGCAGTGACTCAAGCGGGGGGACAGATACGCAGTATTTT. Its translation: CASSDSSGGTDTQYF.

This rearrangement joins TRBV7-2 to TRBJ1-1; tentative D call: TRBD1 (5 bases). Germline values: CDR1 SGHTA, CDR2 FQGNSA. V lost 2 bases, J lost 1 base, and 14 bases lay in between. This CDR3 is built from 16 residues. The CDR3 protein is CASSLMARGANTEAFF. The CDR3, as DNA: TGTGCCAGCAGCTTAATGGCAAGGGGCGCGAACACTGAAGCTTTCTTT.

This chain connects TRBV5-1 to TRBJ1-5, with a tentative D call TRBD1 (5 bases). This CDR3 comprises 16 residues. Trimming removed 4 bases from V and 0 bases from J, with 14 bases in between. Germline CDR1 is SGHRS and CDR2 is YFSETQ. The CDR3 protein is CASSPGQGHSNQPQHF. Here the CDR3 DNA reads TGCGCCAGCAGCCCTGGACAAGGGCATAGCAATCAGCCCCAGCATTTT.

The table lists this clone with a count of one. This sequence joins TRBV9 and TRBJ1-4, with D hard to call. The CDR3 loop spans 15 amino acids. Trimming cost V 4 bases and J 5 bases, with 15 bases left between them. Germline CDR1 reads SGDLS; CDR2 reads YYNGEE. CDR3 sequence reads: CASSPGSPRNEKLFF. The CDR3 coding sequence is TGTGCCAGCAGCCCGGGTAGCCCGAGGAATGAAAAACTGTTTTTT.

The chain couples TRBV18 to TRBJ2-7; the D is unclear. This CDR3 is built from 13 residues. V dropped 2 bases and J dropped 3 bases, with 8 bases sitting between them. Germline assignment: CDR1 KGHSH and CDR2 LQKENI. CDR3 amino acids: CASSPLNSYEQYF. In DNA form, the CDR3 reads TGTGCCAGCTCACCATTAAACAGCTACGAGCAGTACTTC.

V is TRBV10-3 and J is TRBJ2-3, with D unresolved. This CDR3 comprises 14 residues. V was shortened by 4 bases and J by 0 bases, with 8 bases between the two germline ends. Germline CDR1 is ENHRY and CDR2 is SYGVKD. CDR3 nucleotides: TGTGCCATCAGTGCTTACGGGAGCACAGATACGCAGTATTTT. Protein sequence: CAISAYGSTDTQYF.

This chain links TRBV5-1 with TRBJ2-2, with TRBD1 matching 8 bases. Germline V gene sequence: CDR1 SGHRS, CDR2 YFSETQ. This CDR3 comprises 16 residues. The junction had 7 bases not matched to a gene; V was cut back by 4 bases and J by 2 bases. The CDR3 nucleotides are TGCGCCAGCAGCAGGACCGGGACAGGAAACACCGGGGAGCTGTTTTTT. It specifies CASSRTGTGNTGELFF. The entire variable domain, with the rest obtained from reference TRBV5-1 and TRBJ2-2, is as follows: KAGVTQTPRYLIKTRGQQVTLSCSPISGHRSVSWYQQTPGQGLQFLFEYFSETQRNKGNFPGRFSGRQFSNSRSEMNVSTLELGDSALYLCASSRTGTGNTGELFFGEGSRLTVL.